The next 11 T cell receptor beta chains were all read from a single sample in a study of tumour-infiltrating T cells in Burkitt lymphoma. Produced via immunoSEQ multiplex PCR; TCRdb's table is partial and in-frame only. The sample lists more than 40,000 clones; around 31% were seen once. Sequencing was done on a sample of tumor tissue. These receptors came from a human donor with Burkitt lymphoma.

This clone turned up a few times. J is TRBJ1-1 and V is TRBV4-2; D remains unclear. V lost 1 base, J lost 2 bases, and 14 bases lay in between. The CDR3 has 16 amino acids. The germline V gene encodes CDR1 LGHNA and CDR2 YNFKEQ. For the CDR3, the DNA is TGTGCCAGCAGCCAAGTGTGGGAAGGGAGAAACACTGAAGCTTTCTTT. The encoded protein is CASSQVWEGRNTEAFF.

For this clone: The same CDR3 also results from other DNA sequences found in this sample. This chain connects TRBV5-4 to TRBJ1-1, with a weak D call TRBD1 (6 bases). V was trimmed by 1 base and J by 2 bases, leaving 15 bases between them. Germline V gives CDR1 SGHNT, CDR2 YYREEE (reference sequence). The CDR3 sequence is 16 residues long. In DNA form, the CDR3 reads TGTGCCAGCAGCTTGCCCGGGGGCGGACCAAACACTGAAGCTTTCTTT. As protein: CASSLPGGGPNTEAFF.

The CDR3 nucleotides read TGTGCCAGCAGCTTATACACAGATACGCAGTATTTT. This gives the protein CASSLYTDTQYF. The chain links TRBV7-8 to TRBJ2-3; D gene ambiguous. CDR3 size: 12 residues. CDR1 SGHVS and CDR2 FQNEAQ come from the germline V gene. The V gene lost 2 bases and the J gene lost 2 bases, with 2 bases spanning the gap.

CDR3 loop: CASSLDLHEAIYF. CDR3 nucleotides: TGTGCCAGCAGCTTAGACCTGCACGAGGCCATATATTTT. The rearrangement uses TRBV7-2 and TRBJ1-3; D uncertain. Trimming took 1 base from V and 11 from J, leaving 12 bases between them. Germline assignment: CDR1 SGHTA and CDR2 FQGNSA. CDR3 length equals 13 residues.

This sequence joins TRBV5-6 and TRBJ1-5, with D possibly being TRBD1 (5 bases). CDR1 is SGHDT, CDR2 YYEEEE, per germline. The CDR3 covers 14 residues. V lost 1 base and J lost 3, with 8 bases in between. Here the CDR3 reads CASSLRGNNQPQHF. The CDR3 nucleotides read TGTGCCAGCAGCTTGCGGGGCAACAATCAGCCCCAGCATTTT.

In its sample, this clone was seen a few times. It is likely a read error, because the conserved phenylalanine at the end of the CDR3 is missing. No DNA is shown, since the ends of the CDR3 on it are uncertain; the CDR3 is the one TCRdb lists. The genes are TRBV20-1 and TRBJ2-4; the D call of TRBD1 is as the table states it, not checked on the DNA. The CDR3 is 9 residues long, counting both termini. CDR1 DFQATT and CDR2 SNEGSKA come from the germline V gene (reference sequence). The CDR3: CSVGQAWEI.

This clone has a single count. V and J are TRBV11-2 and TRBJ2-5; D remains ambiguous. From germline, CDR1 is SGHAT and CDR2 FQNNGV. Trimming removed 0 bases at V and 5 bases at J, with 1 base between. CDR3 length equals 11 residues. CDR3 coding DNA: TGTGCCAGCAGCTTAGAGGAGACCCAGTACTTC. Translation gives CASSLEETQYF.

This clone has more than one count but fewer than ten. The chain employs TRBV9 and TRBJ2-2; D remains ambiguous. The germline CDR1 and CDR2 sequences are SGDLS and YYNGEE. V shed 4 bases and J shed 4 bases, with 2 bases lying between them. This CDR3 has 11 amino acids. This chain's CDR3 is CASSTTGELFF. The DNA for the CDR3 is TGTGCCAGCAGCACCACCGGGGAGCTGTTTTTT.

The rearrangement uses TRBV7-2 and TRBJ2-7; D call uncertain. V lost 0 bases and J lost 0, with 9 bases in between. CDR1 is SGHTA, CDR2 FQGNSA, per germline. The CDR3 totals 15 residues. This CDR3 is CASSLAPVSSYEQYF. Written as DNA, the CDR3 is TGTGCCAGCAGCTTAGCTCCGGTCAGCTCCTACGAGCAGTACTTC.

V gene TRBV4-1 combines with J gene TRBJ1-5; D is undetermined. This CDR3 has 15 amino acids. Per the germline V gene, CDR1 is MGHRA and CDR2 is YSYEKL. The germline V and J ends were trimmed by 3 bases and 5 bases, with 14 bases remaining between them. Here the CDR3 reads CASSHVLFGDQPQHF. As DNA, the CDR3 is TGCGCCAGCAGCCACGTACTTTTCGGCGATCAGCCCCAGCATTTT.

CDR3 bases: TGTGCCACCAGCAGACTCCAGAAGGGAACTGAAGCTTTCTTT. Its protein is CATSRLQKGTEAFF. The rearrangement joins TRBV15 to TRBJ1-1; D unclear. This CDR3 is built from 14 residues. V was shortened by 2 bases and J by 5 bases, with 12 bases between the two germline ends. In germline, CDR1 is LNHNV, CDR2 YYDKDF (reference sequence).